This T cell receptor (beta chain) was captured in a study of identical twins. Findings of the study overall: With beta out-of-frame sequences, excess sharing by twins was weaker. Whereas memory repertoires showed no such difference, abundant cord blood beta clonotypes carried fewer insertions.

With respect to this clonotype: Its antigen remains unidentified.

From the 5' RACE reads, TCRdb called clonotypes with MiXCR, one entry per CDR3 protein. The sample shows more than 400,000 distinct CDR3 sequences, roughly 15% of them seen only once. The germline V gene encodes CDR1 SNHLY and CDR2 FYNNEI. This CDR3 is built from 15 residues. V was shortened by 8 bases and J by 0 bases, with 16 bases between the two germline ends. The sample also formed part of further work on yellow fever vaccine responses in identical twins. According to that study: It has been reported that, in twins, the vaccine T cell response seemed partly convergent and partly personalized.

The source of this sequence is a young woman in good health. Input material: CD4+ T cells sorted from blood. The chain carries TRBV2 and TRBJ1-1, with unresolved D. The CDR3 region is CASQGKGIMNTEAFF. The CDR3 region has the DNA TGTGCCAGCCAAGGGAAGGGCATCATGAACACTGAAGCTTTCTTT.